These T cell receptor beta chains were read from a single sample in a study of blood T cell repertoires in COVID-19. Here immunoSEQ multiplex PCR was the method, and the copy in TCRdb shows in-frame clones only, minus some. The sample includes approximately 91,000 clones, more than 70% of them seen just once. Sequenced input: peripheral blood. Receptors were obtained from a man between 65 and 80 years old with acute or convalescent COVID-19. The CDR3 runs from the conserved cysteine through the conserved F or W. The D gene is left open where the match is weak. Some rows mark clone size as missing; the rest say once, few, many or name a class of expanded clone.

>NA|NA|TRBV4-1|16|TRBJ2-7
TGCGCCAGCAGCCAAGGAATGATAGCGGCACCGTACGAGCAGTACTTC
CASSQGMIAAPYEQYF
>TRBD1|NA|TRBV28|13|TRBJ1-1
TGTGCCAGCAGCTCCGGACAGGGACTTGGAGCTTTCTTT
CASSSGQGLGAFF
>NA|NA|TRBV19|14|TRBJ1-4
TGTGCCAGTATTAAAGGACAAGGGAATGAAAAACTGTTTTTT
CASIKGQGNEKLFF
>NA|NA|TRBV4-1|14|TRBJ2-3
TGCGCCAGCAGCCCCCCCACGGGCACAGATACGCAGTATTTT
CASSPPTGTDTQYF
>NA|NA|TRBV20-1|11|TRBJ1-2
TGCAGTGCTACACGACAGGCTGGCTACACCTTC
CSATRQAGYTF
>TRBD2|NA|TRBV9|20|TRBJ2-1
TGTGCCAGCAGCGCTGGGGCCAGCGGGAGGCCTGGGAGCTCCTACAATGAGCAGTTCTTC
CASSAGASGRPGSSYNEQFF
>TRBD1|NA|TRBV6-5|15|TRBJ2-3
TGTGCCAGCCTCAGTGGACAGGCTGGCACAGATACGCAGTATTTT
CASLSGQAGTDTQYF
>TRBD1|NA|TRBV3-1/TRBV3-2|15|TRBJ1-2
TGTGCCAGCAGCCCTCAGGGGGACAGGGAATATGGCTACACCTTC
CASSPQGDREYGYTF
>NA|few|TRBV4-1|16|TRBJ2-5
TGCGCCAGCAGCCCCCCCGGCAGGGCGAACCAAGAGACCCAGTACTTC
CASSPPGRANQETQYF
>NA|NA|TRBV15|15|TRBJ2-5
TGTGCCACCAGCAGAGATCCCGGTCCACAAGAGACCCAGTACTTC
CATSRDPGPQETQYF
>NA|NA|TRBV21-1|16|TRBJ1-5
TGTGCCAGCAGCACGGGGACAGGCCTTGCCAATCAGCCCCAGCATTTT
CASSTGTGLANQPQHF
>TRBD1|NA|TRBV6-5|16|TRBJ1-4
TGTGCCAGCAGTTACTCGACAGGGCTTAGTCTTGAAAAACTGTTTTTT
CASSYSTGLSLEKLFF
>TRBD1|few|TRBV28|12|TRBJ1-5
TGTGCCAGCTGCCAGGGGGGTCAGCCCCAGCATTTT
CASCQGGQPQHF
>TRBD1|NA|TRBV18|14|TRBJ2-7
TGTGCCAGCTCACCAACAGGGGGTAGAAACGAGCAGTACTTC
CASSPTGGRNEQYF
>NA|NA|TRBV28|16|TRBJ1-5
TGTGCCAGCAGTCTGCTTGGGCCAAGAAGGGGTCAGCCCCAGCATTTT
CASSLLGPRRGQPQHF
>TRBD1|NA|TRBV5-1|13|TRBJ2-7
TGCGCCAGCAGCGGTCAGGGGGCTTACGAGCAGTACTTC
CASSGQGAYEQYF
>NA|NA|TRBV28|12|TRBJ2-7
TGTGCCAGCAGTTTAAATTGGGGGGAGAAGGGGTTC
CASSLNWGEKGF
>NA|once|TRBV15|14|TRBJ2-7
TGTGCCACCAGCAGAGACAGGGTAACCTACGAGCAGTACTTC
CATSRDRVTYEQYF
>TRBD2|NA|TRBV5-5|16|TRBJ2-7
TGTGCCAGCAGCTTGGGGGCTAGCGGGACGGACTACGAGCAGTACTTC
CASSLGASGTDYEQYF
>TRBD2|NA|TRBV28|15|TRBJ2-7
TGTGCCAGCAGCCGCGGGGAGGGCCGCCCCTACGAGCAGTACTTC
CASSRGEGRPYEQYF
>TRBD1|once|TRBV4-1|15|TRBJ2-1
TGCGCCAGCAGGGCGACAGGGGCGGGCTACAATGAGCAGTTCTTC
CASRATGAGYNEQFF
>TRBD1|NA|TRBV12-3/TRBV12-4|13|TRBJ1-2
TGTGCCAGCAGTTGGGACAGGGGGCGCGGCTACACCTTC
CASSWDRGRGYTF
>NA|NA|TRBV7-2|14|TRBJ1-1
TGTGCCAGCAGCCCGCTCCAGGCGAGCACTGAAGCTTTCTTT
CASSPLQASTEAFF
>TRBD2|few|TRBV6-5|15|TRBJ2-7
TGTGCCAGCAGTAAAAGTAGGACTAGCTCCTACGAGCAGTACTTC
CASSKSRTSSYEQYF
>TRBD2|NA|TRBV28|13|TRBJ2-7
TGTGCCAGTTCGGGAGGGAGGGCGTACGAGCAGTACTTC
CASSGGRAYEQYF
>NA|few|TRBV19|17|TRBJ1-5
TGTGCCAGTAGTATGCGGAGCCGACAGGACTTTAGCCAGCCCCAGCATTTT
CASSMRSRQDFSQPQHF
>NA|NA|TRBV6-1|14|TRBJ2-7
TGTGCCAGCAGTTATGGCGGGATGTCCTACGAGCAGTACTTC
CASSYGGMSYEQYF
>TRBD2|NA|TRBV7-2|19|TRBJ2-7
TGTGCCAGCAGCCCGCCGACCGGGACTAGCGGGAGAATACCTGGAGAGCAGTACTTC
CASSPPTGTSGRIPGEQYF
>NA|few|TRBV29-1|12|TRBJ2-7
TGCAGCGTTGATAGCAGCTCCTACGAGCAGTACTTC
CSVDSSSYEQYF
>NA|once|TRBV21-1|16|TRBJ2-7
TGTGCCAGCAGCAAATGGCACAGGCGTACGTCCTACGAGCAGTACTTC
CASSKWHRRTSYEQYF
>TRBD1|NA|TRBV12-5|14|TRBJ1-1
TGTGCTAGTGGTCAGGACAGGGGGAGGACTGAAGCTTTCTTT
CASGQDRGRTEAFF
>NA|NA|TRBV20-1|11|TRBJ1-1
TGCAGTGCCCCAATGAACACTGAAGCTTTCTTT
CSAPMNTEAFF
>TRBD2|NA|TRBV7-2|16|TRBJ2-1
TGTGCCAGCAGCATTGGACTAGCCTTTACCTACAATGAGCAGTTCTTC
CASSIGLAFTYNEQFF
>TRBD1|NA|TRBV6-5|13|TRBJ1-1
TGTGCCAGCCAAGTCCAGGGGGCGACTGAAGCTTTCTTT
CASQVQGATEAFF
>TRBD2|NA|TRBV11-3|15|TRBJ2-1
TGTGCCAGCAGCTCCGGACTAGCGGGAGGGAATGAGCAGTTCTTC
CASSSGLAGGNEQFF
>NA|NA|TRBV27|15|TRBJ2-7
TGTGCCAGCAGCTCCGGGGGTTGGGGGTCGTACGAGCAGTACTTC
CASSSGGWGSYEQYF
>NA|NA|TRBV11-1|12|TRBJ2-7
TGTGCCAGCAGCCCCGGGGCCTACGAGCAGTACTTC
CASSPGAYEQYF
>NA|NA|TRBV24-1|11|TRBJ2-3
TGTGCCACCAGTGGAGAGGATACGCAGTATTTT
CATSGEDTQYF
>NA|NA|TRBV30|16|TRBJ1-3
TGTGCCTGGAGTTCGGGAGGGGCCCTCTCTGGAAACACCATATATTTT
CAWSSGGALSGNTIYF
>NA|NA|TRBV9|13|TRBJ2-2
TGTGCCAGCAGCCCAAGAGGGCCCGGGGAGCTGTTTTTT
CASSPRGPGELFF
>TRBD1|NA|TRBV18|18|TRBJ2-2
TGTGCCAGCTCACCACGTAGGTCGCAGGGGGCGCACACCGGGGAGCTGTTTTTT
CASSPRRSQGAHTGELFF
>NA|NA|TRBV11-3|13|TRBJ2-2
TGTGCCAGCAGCCTTACGGGGGCCGGGGAGCTGTTTTTT
CASSLTGAGELFF
>TRBD2|NA|TRBV4-1|21|TRBJ2-3
TGCGCCAGCAGCCGCTCAATAGGGGGGCCTAGCGGGACCGCTAGCACAGATACGCAGTATTTT
CASSRSIGGPSGTASTDTQYF
>NA|many|TRBV5-1|13|TRBJ1-1
TGCGCCAGCAGCCAGGACAGGAACACTGAAGCTTTCTTT
CASSQDRNTEAFF
>TRBD2|NA|TRBV9|15|TRBJ2-3
TGTGCCAGCAGCGTAGCCGGGGGGGCGGGAGATACGCAGTATTTT
CASSVAGGAGDTQYF
>TRBD1|NA|TRBV6-2/TRBV6-3|15|TRBJ2-1
TGTGCCAGCAGCCCCACAGGGGGCCCCTACAATGAGCAGTTCTTC
CASSPTGGPYNEQFF
>NA|NA|TRBV24-1|13|TRBJ1-4
TGTGCCACCAGTGACCGAACTAATGAAAAACTGTTTTTT
CATSDRTNEKLFF
>NA|NA|TRBV2|14|TRBJ1-6
TGTGCCAGCAGTCAGGCAAACACTAATTCACCCCTCCACTTT
CASSQANTNSPLHF
>NA|NA|TRBV7-2|19|TRBJ2-1
TGTGCCAGCAGCTTAGTTCCCTATCCTACTTTAACCGGGTGGGATGAGCAGTTCTTC
CASSLVPYPTLTGWDEQFF